Below, one T cell receptor (beta chain) is given with its context. Its target is unknown. The V gene end was trimmed by 7 bases and the J gene end by 0 bases; junction bases not matched to a gene: 4. The CDR3 loop spans 15 amino acids. In germline, CDR1 is SGHVS, CDR2 FQNEAQ. After CD25, CD56 and CD294 bead selections, the flow-through was collected as Th1 cells. From mRNA, alpha and beta CDR3 regions were amplified using semiquantitative ARM-PCR. Exponential amplification used communal superprimers after tagged nested gene-specific primers in ARM-PCR. Using its own MiXCR run on the multiplex PCR reads, TCRdb lists one record per CDR3 protein. Among roughly 13,000 distinct CDR3 sequences listed, approximately 67% were seen once. This sample is drawn from a study of relationships among human T cell subsets. The study, taken as a whole, reports: Clones with over 100 reads held over 55% of CD8+ cytotoxic sequences.

The genes are TRBV7-8 and TRBJ2-1; TRBD2 aligns across 9 bases. This sequence originates from a man in his forties in good health. The specimen was CD4+ Th1 cells sorted from blood. The CDR3 loop reads CASNPSGASYNEQFF. The CDR3 bases are TGTGCCAGCAACCCTAGCGGGGCCTCCTACAATGAGCAGTTCTTC.